This T cell receptor beta chain was sequenced for a study of OX40 agonist ivuxolimab in advanced cancers. Study-level information: The dose-escalation cohort was roughly 84% male, with a mean age of approximately 61 years, ranging roughly 23 to 79.

The CDR3 totals 13 residues. Study-level points and caveats: CD8+ T cells showed, on average, more clonal expansion than CD4+ cells. Partial responders at 0.1-3.0 mg/kg showed near-lowest clonal expansion. A proportion of nonresponders additionally exhibited low normalized T-cell clonal expansion.

Generated by immunoSEQ multiplex PCR, the TCRdb table keeps only in-frame clones and is missing some. Here the sample spans roughly 100,000 clones, approximately 86% being singletons. About this clone itself: Its antigen remains unknown.

The receptor was isolated from an adult with an advanced solid tumor such as melanoma, head and neck, liver or kidney cancer. The sequenced sample was CD4+ or CD8+ T cells sorted from blood, obtained in a trial of the OX40 agonist ivuxolimab. The chain has TRBV21-1 and TRBJ2-3; TRBD2, the table's D call, lacks a check against the DNA. TRBV21-1 constitutes a pseudogene. The CDR3 DNA reads TGTGCGCCAAGAGGCGACTTCACAGATACGCAGTATTTT. Its translation is CAPRGDFTDTQYF.